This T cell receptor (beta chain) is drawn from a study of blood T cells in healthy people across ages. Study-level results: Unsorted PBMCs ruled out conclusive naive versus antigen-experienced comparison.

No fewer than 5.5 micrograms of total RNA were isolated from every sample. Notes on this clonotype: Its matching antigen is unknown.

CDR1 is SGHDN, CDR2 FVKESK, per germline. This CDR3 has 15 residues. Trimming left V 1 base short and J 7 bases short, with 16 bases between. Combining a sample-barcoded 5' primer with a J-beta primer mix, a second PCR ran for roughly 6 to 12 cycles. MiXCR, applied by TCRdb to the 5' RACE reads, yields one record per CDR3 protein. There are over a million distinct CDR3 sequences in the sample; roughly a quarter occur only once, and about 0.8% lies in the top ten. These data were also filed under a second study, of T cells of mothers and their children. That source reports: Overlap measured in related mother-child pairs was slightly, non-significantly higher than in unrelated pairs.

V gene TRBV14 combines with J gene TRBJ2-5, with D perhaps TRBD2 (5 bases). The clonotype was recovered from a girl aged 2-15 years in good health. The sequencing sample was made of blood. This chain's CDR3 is CASSQAYLLGGTQYF. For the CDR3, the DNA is TGTGCCAGCAGCCAAGCGTATCTTTTAGGAGGGACCCAGTACTTC.